Detailed here is one T cell receptor (beta chain). Its antigen remains unknown. Other nucleotide sequences from this sample produce the same CDR3. The PCR contained 60 Vbeta and 13 Jbeta primers. Here immunoSEQ multiplex PCR was the method, and the copy in TCRdb shows in-frame clones only, minus some. The data show about 52,000 clones, less than 70% seen once. These data originate in a study of cytomegalovirus exposure and HLA in healthy donors. Background on the study: An analysis done earlier identified approximately 120 million unique TCR beta sequences from approximately 200 million T cells.

Healthy bone marrow donors made up the donors. Study results and caveats: It was about 180 TCR beta chains that were listed as cytomegalovirus-associated. Data from an earlier analysis indicated that most TCR beta V segments were productive either about 87% or about 30% of the time.

CDR3 length equals 15 residues. Germline V gene sequence: CDR1 MNHEY, CDR2 SVGAGI. The V end lost 0 bases, the J end lost 8 bases, and 16 bases lay between the germline ends. This clonotype originated in a human donor in good health. The chain has TRBV6-5 and TRBJ1-2, with a weak D call TRBD1 (5 bases). The sequenced material came from PBMCs. The CDR3 region is CASSYSAGQGKGYTF. Written as DNA, the CDR3 is TGTGCCAGCAGTTACTCCGCAGGACAAGGGAAAGGCTACACCTTC.